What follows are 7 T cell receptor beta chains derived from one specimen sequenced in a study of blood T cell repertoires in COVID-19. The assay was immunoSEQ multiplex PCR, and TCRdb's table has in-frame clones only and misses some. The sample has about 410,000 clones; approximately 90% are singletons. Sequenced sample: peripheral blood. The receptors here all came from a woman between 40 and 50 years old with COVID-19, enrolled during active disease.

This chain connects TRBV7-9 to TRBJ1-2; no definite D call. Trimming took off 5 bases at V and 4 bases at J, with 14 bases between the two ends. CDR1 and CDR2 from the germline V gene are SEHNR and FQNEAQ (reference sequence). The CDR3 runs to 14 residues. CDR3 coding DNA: TGTGCCAGCAGCCCCACGCAGGCGGGCTATGGCTACACCTTC. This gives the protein CASSPTQAGYGYTF.

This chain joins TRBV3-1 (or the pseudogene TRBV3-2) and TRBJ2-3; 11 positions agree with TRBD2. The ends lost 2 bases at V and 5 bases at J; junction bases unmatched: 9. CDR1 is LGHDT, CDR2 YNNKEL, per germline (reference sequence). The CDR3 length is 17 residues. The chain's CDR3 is CASSQRTSGRMGDTQYF. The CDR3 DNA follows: TGTGCCAGCAGCCAACGTACTAGCGGGAGAATGGGAGATACGCAGTATTTT.

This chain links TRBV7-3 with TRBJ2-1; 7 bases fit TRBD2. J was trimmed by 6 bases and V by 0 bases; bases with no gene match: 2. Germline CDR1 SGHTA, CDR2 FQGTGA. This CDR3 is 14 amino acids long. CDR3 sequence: CASSLTGGINEQFF. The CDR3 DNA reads TGTGCCAGCAGCTTAACGGGGGGGATCAATGAGCAGTTCTTC.

CDR3 sequence reads: CASSLSGTYSGNTIYF. In nucleotides, the CDR3 is TGCGCCAGCAGCCTCTCCGGGACTTACTCTGGAAACACCATATATTTT. The chain carries TRBV5-1 and TRBJ1-3, with D possibly matching TRBD1 (5 bases). The ends were cut back, 4 bases at V and 0 bases at J, with 14 bases in the middle. This CDR3 is 16 amino acids long. The germline CDR1 and CDR2 sequences are SGHRS and YFSETQ. The full variable domain, with the rest looked up from reference TRBV5-1 and TRBJ1-3, is KAGVTQTPRYLIKTRGQQVTLSCSPISGHRSVSWYQQTPGQGLQFLFEYFSETQRNKGNFPGRFSGRQFSNSRSEMNVSTLELGDSALYLCASSLSGTYSGNTIYFGEGSWLTVV.

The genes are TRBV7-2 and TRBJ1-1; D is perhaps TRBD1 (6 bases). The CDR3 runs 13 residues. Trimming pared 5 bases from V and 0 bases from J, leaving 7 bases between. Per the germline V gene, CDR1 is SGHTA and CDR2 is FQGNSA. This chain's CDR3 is CASSGQLNTEAFF. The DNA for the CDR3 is TGTGCCAGCAGCGGACAGTTGAACACTGAAGCTTTCTTT.

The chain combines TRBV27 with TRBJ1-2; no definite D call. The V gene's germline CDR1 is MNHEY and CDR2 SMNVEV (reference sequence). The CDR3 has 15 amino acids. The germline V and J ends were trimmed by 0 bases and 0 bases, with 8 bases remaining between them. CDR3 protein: CASSLSPPPNYGYTF. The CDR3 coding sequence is TGTGCCAGCAGTTTATCTCCTCCCCCTAACTATGGCTACACCTTC.

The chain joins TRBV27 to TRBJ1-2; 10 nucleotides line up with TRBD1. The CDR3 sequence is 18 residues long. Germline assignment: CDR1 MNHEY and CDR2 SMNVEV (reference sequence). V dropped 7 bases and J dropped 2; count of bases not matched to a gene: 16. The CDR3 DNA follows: TGTGCCAGCATGGTTAGACGTCGACAGGGGGCCGCCAACTATGGCTACACCTTC. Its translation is CASMVRRRQGAANYGYTF.